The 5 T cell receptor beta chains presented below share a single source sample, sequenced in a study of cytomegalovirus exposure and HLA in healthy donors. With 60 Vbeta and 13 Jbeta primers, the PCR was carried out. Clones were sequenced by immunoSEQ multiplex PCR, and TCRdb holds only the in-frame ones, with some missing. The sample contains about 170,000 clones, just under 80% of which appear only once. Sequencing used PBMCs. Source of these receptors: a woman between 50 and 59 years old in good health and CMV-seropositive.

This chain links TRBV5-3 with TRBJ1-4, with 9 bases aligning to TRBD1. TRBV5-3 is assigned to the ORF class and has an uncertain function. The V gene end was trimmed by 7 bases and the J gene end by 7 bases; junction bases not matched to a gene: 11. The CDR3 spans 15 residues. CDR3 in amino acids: CARGGRDRVIEKLFF. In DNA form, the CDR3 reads TGTGCCAGAGGCGGCCGGGACAGGGTTATTGAAAAACTGTTTTTT.

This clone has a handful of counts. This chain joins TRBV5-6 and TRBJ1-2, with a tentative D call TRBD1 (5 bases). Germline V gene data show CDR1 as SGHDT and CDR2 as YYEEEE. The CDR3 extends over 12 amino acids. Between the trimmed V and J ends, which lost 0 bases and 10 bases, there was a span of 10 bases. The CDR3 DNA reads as TGTGCCAGCAGCTTGGGGACATCGCCCTACACCTTC. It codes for CASSLGTSPYTF.

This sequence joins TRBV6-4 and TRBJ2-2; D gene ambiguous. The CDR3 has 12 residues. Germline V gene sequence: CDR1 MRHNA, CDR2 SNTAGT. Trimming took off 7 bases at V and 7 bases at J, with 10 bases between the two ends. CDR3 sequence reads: CASTPGGGELFF. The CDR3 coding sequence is TGTGCCAGCACCCCCGGCGGCGGGGAGCTGTTTTTT.

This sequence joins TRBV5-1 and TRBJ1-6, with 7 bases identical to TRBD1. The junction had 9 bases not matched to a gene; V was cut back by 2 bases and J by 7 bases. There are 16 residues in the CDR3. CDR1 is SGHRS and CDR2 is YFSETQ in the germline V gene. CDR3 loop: CASSFRGFAQNSPLHF. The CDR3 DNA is TGCGCCAGCAGCTTCAGGGGGTTCGCACAAAATTCACCCCTCCACTTT.

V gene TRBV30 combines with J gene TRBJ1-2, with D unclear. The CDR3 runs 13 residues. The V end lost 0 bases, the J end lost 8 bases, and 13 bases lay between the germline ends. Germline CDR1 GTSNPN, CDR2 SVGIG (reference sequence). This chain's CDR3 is CAWSVLNGNGYTF. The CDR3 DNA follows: TGTGCCTGGAGTGTACTCAACGGGAACGGCTACACCTTC.